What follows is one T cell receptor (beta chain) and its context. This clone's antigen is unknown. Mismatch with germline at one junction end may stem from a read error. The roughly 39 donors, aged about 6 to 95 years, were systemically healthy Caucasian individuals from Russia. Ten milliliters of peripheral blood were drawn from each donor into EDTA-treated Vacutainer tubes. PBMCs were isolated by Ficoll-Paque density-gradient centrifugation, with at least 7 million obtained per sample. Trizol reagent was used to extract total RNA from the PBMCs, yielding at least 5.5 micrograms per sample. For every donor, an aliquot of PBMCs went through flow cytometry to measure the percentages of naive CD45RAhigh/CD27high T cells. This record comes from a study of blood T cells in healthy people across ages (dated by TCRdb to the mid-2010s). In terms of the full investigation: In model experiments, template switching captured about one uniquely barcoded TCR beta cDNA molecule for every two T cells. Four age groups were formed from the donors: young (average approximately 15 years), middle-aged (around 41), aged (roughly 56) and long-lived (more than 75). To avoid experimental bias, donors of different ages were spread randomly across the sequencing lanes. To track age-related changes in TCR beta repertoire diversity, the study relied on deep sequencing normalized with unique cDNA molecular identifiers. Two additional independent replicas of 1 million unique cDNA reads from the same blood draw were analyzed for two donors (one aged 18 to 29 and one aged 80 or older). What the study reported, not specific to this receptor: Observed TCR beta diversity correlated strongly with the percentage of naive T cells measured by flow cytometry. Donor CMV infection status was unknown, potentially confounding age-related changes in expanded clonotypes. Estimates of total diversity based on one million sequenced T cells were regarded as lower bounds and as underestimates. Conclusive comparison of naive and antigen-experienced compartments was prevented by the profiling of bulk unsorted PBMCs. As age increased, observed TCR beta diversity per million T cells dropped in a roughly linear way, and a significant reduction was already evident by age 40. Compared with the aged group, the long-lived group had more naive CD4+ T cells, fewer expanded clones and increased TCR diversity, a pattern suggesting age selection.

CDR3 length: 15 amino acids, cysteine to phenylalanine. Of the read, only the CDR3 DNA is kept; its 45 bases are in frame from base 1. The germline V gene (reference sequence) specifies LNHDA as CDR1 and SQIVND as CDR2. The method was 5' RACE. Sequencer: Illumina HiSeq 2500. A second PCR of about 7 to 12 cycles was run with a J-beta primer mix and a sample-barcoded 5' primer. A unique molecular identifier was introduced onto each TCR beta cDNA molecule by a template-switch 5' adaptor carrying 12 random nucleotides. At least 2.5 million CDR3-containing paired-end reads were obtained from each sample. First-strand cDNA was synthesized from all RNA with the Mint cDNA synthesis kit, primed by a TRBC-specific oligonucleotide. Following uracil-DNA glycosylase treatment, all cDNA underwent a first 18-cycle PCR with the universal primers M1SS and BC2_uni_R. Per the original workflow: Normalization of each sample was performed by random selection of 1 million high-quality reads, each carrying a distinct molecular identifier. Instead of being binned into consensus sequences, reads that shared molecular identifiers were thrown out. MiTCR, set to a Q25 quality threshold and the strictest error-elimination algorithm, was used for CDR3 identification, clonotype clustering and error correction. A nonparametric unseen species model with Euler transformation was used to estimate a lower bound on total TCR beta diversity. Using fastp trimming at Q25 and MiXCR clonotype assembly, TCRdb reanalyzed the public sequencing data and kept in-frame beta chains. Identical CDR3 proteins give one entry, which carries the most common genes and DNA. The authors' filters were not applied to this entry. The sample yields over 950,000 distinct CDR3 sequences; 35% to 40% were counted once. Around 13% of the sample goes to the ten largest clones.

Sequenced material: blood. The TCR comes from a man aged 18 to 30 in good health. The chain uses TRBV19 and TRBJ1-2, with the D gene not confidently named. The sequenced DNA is TGCGCCAGTAGTCAATCTCCGGGAAGCAGCTATGGCTACACCTTC. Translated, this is CASSQSPGSSYGYTF. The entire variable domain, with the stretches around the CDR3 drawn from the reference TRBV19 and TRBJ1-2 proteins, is DGGITQSPKYLFRKEGQNVTLSCEQNLNHDAMYWYRQDPGQGLRLIYYSQIVNDFQKGDIAEGYSVSREKKESFPLTVTSAQKNPTAFYLCASSQSPGSSYGYTFGSGTRLTVV.